This T cell receptor beta chain emerged from a study of blood T cell repertoires in COVID-19. Study-wide background: Some COVID-19 samples were acute and others convalescent; all came from the United States, Italy and Spain. Sample material is recorded as cDNA or gDNA derived from T cells, B-cell-depleted T cells, or PBMCs.

Original handling: How many nucleated cells were present was estimated from reference gene primer amplification. Assay used: immunoSEQ multiplex PCR; TCRdb lists only in-frame clones, some missing. V and J calls and clone size are copied from that table; D and trimming were computed from the DNA. The sample yields over 250,000 clones, about nine tenths seen once. With 4 bases clipped from V and 7 bases from J, the junction kept 12 bases outside the gene matches. Germline assignment: CDR1 KGHDR and CDR2 SFDVKD. The CDR3 is 16 residues long. The V and J genes are TRBV24-1 and TRBJ1-2; TRBD1 agrees at 9 bases. The sample comprised peripheral blood. This clonotype was sampled from a woman in her 30s with COVID-19, enrolled during active disease. The CDR3 loop reads CATSDRLGQGYAGYTF. The DNA of the CDR3 is TGTGCCACCAGTGACCGCTTGGGACAGGGCTACGCTGGCTACACCTTC.